This record concerns one T cell receptor beta chain sequence. Clones were read by immunoSEQ multiplex PCR, and TCRdb kept only the in-frame ones, dropping some. The table records 150,000 to 200,000 clones, 76% of them present only once. This record comes from a study of blood T cell repertoires in COVID-19. The germline gives CDR1 LNHDA, CDR2 SQIVND (reference sequence). Trimming left V 4 bases short and J 4 bases short, with 8 bases between. There are 13 residues in the CDR3. Specimen: peripheral blood. V is TRBV19 and J is TRBJ2-1; D unclear. The clonotype was recovered from a woman aged 45 to 65 with active or convalescent COVID-19. The CDR3 region is CASSTPPYNEQFF. The CDR3 DNA reads as TGTGCCAGTAGTACCCCCCCGTACAATGAGCAGTTCTTC.